The T cell receptor (beta chain) under discussion was sequenced for a study of shared clonotypes between healthy human individuals. About the study: Sampling drew on donors who were a couple of women and a few men aged 18 to 49.

Study-level points and caveats: What limited the represented genetic and exposure-history diversity was the small number of donors.

J lost 0 bases, V lost 4 bases, and 2 bases had no gene match. CDR1 and CDR2 from the germline V gene are SNHLY and FYNNEI. This CDR3 has 16 residues. This clone was seen a single time. Its antigen is undetermined. Unsorted samples drew genomic DNA from tens of millions of PBMCs. Clones were read by immunoSEQ multiplex PCR, and TCRdb kept only the in-frame ones, dropping some. This table holds approximately 480,000 clones, approximately 79% found once. The sequencing input was PBMCs. The sequence was obtained from a woman in her forties in good health. Some clones in this sample may be carry-over from other donors' samples. The chain couples TRBV2 to TRBJ2-7, with 14 positions matching TRBD2. The CDR3 sequence: CASSGTSGRISYEQYF. The DNA of the CDR3 is TGTGCCAGCAGTGGGACTAGCGGGAGGATCTCCTACGAGCAGTACTTC.